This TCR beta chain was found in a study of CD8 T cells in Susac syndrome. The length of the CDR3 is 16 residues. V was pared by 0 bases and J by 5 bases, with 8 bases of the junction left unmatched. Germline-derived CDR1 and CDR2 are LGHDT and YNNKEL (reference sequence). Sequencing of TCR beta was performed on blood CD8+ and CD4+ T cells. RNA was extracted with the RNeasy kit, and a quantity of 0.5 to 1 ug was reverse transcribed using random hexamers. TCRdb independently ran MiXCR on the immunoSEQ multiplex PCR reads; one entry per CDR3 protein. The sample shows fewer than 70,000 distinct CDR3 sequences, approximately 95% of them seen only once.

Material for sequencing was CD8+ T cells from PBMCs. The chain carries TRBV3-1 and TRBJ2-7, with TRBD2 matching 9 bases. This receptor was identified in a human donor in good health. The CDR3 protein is CASSQDWGLARDEQYF. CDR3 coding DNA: TGTGCCAGCAGCCAAGATTGGGGACTAGCCCGGGACGAGCAGTACTTC.